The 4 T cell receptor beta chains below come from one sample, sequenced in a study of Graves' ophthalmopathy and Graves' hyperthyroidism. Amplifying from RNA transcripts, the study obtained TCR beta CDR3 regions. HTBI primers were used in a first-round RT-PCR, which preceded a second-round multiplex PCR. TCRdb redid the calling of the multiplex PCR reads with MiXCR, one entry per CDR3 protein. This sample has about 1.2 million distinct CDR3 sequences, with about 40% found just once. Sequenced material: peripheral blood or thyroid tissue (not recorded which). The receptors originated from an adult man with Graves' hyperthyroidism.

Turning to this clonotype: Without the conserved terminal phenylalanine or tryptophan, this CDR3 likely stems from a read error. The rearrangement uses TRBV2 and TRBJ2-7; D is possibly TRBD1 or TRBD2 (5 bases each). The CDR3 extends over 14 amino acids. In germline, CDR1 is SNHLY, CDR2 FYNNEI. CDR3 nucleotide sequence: TGTGCCGGCAGTGAAAAGGGGAGCTCCTACGAGCAGTACCTC. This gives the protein CAGSEKGSSYEQYL.

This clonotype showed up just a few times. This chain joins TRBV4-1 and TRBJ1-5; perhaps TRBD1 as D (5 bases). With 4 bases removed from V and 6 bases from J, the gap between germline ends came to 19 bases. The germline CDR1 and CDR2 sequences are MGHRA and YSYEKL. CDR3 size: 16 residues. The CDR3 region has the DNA TGCGCCAGCAGCCCACCTCTGAGGGGCAGGGCTCAGCCCCAGCATTTT. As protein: CASSPPLRGRAQPQHF.

CDR3 amino acids: CASSYQAPSGNTIYF. CDR3 nucleotides: TGTGCCAGCAGTTACCAGGCCCCCTCTGGAAACACCATATATTTT. This chain joins TRBV6-5 and TRBJ1-3, with D hard to call. From germline, CDR1 is MNHEY and CDR2 SVGAGI. The CDR3 spans 15 residues. Trimming removed 2 bases at V and 0 bases at J, with 8 bases between.

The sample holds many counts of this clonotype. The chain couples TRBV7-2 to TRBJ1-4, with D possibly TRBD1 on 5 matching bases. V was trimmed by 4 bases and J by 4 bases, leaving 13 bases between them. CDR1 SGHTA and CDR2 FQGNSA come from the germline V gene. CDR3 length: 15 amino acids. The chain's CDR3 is CASSSFWGRNEKLFF. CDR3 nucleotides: TGTGCCAGCAGCTCTTTTTGGGGACGTAATGAAAAACTGTTTTTT. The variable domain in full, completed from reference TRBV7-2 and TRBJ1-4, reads GAGVSQSPSNKVTEKGKDVELRCDPISGHTALYWYRQSLGQGLEFLIYFQGNSAPDKSGLPSDRFSAERTGGSVSTLTIQRTQQEDSAVYLCASSSFWGRNEKLFFGSGTQLSVL.